The T cell receptor beta chain under discussion was sequenced for a study of blood T cell repertoires in COVID-19 (dated by TCRdb to between 2020 and 2021). General notes on the study: Collaborator samples came from the United States, Italy and Spain and covered acute and convalescent phases of COVID-19. Samples came from the ongoing ImmuneRACE study (first 160 participants) plus 1,254 subjects from 6 global collaborators. The prospective study material was composed of cDNA or gDNA derived from T cells, B-cell-depleted T cells, or PBMCs. Subjects who had been exposed to COVID-19, were actively infected with it, or had recovered from it provided the deeply sampled blood TCRbeta repertoires that made up the dataset. Where HLA class I and class II types were available, the types were taken from metadata supplied by the sample provider, not from assay-based typing. Sample metadata almost always included a de-identified subject ID, COVID-19 status, age in years and sex. The repertoires were made available in a free public database intended to serve as a resource for research on the immune response to SARS-CoV-2. Paper-wide results and their limitations: The quantity of clinical and demographic metadata differed by source and by participant and was supplied without curation.

Whole blood was collected in K2EDTA tubes by collaborating institutions according to the institutions' own protocols. For TCRbeta analysis, collaborators shipped samples as frozen whole blood, isolated PBMCs, or DNA extracted from either of those sample types. Here V drops 5 bases and J drops 2 bases, and the junction holds 6 bases not matched to any gene. According to the germline V gene, CDR1 reads MGHDK and CDR2 reads SYGVNS. From the cysteine through the phenylalanine, the CDR3 covers 16 amino acids. Of the read, only the CDR3 DNA is kept; its 48 bases are in frame from base 1. Points on this clone: What antigen it recognizes has not been identified. No base quality information exists; no much larger clone differs at one position.

The immunoSEQ Assay, a bias-controlled multiplex PCR, was used to amplify TCRbeta CDR3 regions from genomic DNA. The authors' analysis ran thus. Within the assay, amplification of reference gene primers was used to estimate how many nucleated cells each sample contained. To quantify the absolute abundance of each unique TCRbeta CDR3 rearrangement, sequence reads were collapsed and filtered. For each sample, productive Simpson clonality was calculated as the square root of Simpson's diversity index over productive rearrangements. Sourced from immuneACCESS, this table was stored by TCRdb with only in-frame sequences that have V and J called. A share of the clones is absent; for the studies checked, an unresolved V gene accounts for under half, and the remainder has no known explanation. The V and J calls and clone size come from that table; D and trimming were worked out from the DNA. The table for this sample lists 150,000 to 200,000 clones; around nine tenths of them were counted only once. Approximately 4% of the sample is held by the ten biggest clonotypes.

This TCR came from a human donor in a cohort sampled during active COVID-19. Sequencing input: peripheral blood. Recombination joined TRBV25-1 with TRBJ2-6; TRBD1 aligns with 7 central bases. The CDR3 here reads CASSSRGMPGANVLTF. The DNA sequence is as follows: TGTGCCAGCAGTTCCAGGGGGATGCCTGGGGCCAACGTCCTGACTTTC.